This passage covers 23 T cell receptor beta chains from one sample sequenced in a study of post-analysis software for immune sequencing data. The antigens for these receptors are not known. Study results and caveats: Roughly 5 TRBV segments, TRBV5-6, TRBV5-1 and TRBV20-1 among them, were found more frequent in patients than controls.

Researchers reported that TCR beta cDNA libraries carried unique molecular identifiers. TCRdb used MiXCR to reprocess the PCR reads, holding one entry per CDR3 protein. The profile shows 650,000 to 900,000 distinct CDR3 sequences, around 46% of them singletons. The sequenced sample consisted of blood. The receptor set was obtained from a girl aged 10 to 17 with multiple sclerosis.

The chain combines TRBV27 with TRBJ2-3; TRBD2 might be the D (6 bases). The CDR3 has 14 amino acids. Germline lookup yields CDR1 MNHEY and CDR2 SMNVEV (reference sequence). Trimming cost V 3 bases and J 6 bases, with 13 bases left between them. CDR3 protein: CASSLFLRGDTQYF. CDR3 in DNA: TGTGCCAGCAGTTTGTTTCTACGGGGGGATACGCAGTATTTT.

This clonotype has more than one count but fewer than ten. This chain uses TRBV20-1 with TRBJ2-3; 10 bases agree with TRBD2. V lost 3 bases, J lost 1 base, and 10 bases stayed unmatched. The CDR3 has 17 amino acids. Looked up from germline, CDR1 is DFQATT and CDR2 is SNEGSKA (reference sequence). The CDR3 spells CSASLGLGTSGTDTQYF. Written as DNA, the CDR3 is TGCAGTGCTAGTCTGGGACTCGGGACTAGCGGCACAGATACGCAGTATTTT.

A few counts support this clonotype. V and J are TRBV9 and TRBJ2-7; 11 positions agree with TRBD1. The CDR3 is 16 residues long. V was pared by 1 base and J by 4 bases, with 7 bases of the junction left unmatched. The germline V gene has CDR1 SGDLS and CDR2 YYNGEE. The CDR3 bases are TGTGCCAGCAGCGTAACTGGACAGGGGGCGATTTACGAGCAGTACTTC. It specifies CASSVTGQGAIYEQYF. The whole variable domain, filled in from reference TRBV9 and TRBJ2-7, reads DSGVTQTPKHLITATGQRVTLRCSPRSGDLSVYWYQQSLDQGLQFLIQYYNGEERAKGNILERFSAQQFPDLHSELNLSSLELGDSALYFCASSVTGQGAIYEQYFGPGTRLTVT.

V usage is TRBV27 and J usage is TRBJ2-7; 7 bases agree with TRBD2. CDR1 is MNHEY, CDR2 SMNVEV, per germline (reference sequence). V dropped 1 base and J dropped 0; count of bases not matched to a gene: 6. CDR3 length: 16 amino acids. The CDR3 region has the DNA TGTGCCAGCAGTTTATACCTAGCGGTAAGCTCCTACGAGCAGTACTTC. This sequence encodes CASSLYLAVSSYEQYF.

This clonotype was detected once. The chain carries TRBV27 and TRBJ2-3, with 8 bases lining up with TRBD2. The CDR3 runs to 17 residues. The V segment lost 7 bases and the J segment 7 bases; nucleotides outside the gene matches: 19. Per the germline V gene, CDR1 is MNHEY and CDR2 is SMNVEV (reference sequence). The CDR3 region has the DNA TGTGCCAGCATGGGTAGCGGGATACTTGGTCCGGCCTATACGCAGTATTTT. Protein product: CASMGSGILGPAYTQYF.

The CDR3 region is CSATILENSYNEQFF. The CDR3 DNA is TGCAGTGCCACTATACTAGAAAACTCCTACAATGAGCAGTTCTTC. V usage is TRBV20-1 and J usage is TRBJ2-1; TRBD2 is a possible D gene (5 bases). The CDR3 length is 15 residues. CDR1 and CDR2 from the germline V gene are DFQATT and SNEGSKA (reference sequence). The germline V and J ends were trimmed by 6 bases and 0 bases, with 15 bases remaining between them.

The CDR3, as DNA: TGTGCCAGCAGTCCCCAGCAGGATGAGCAGTTCTTC. It specifies CASSPQQDEQFF. The chain recombines TRBV12-3 or TRBV12-4 with TRBJ2-1; D not certain. This CDR3 spans 12 amino acids. Between the trimmed V and J ends, which lost 5 bases and 8 bases, there was a span of 10 bases.

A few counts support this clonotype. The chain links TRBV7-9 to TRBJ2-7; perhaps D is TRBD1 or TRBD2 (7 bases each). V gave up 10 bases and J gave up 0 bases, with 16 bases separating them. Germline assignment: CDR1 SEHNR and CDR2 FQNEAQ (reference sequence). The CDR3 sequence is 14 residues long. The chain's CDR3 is CATRGGNHSYEQYF. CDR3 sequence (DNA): TGTGCCACCAGGGGGGGGAACCACTCCTACGAGCAGTACTTC.

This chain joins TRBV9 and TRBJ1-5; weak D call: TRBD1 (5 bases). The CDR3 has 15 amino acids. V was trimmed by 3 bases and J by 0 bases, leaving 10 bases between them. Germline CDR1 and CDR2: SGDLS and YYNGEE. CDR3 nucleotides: TGTGCCAGCAGCGCGCAGGGTAATAGCAATCAGCCCCAGCATTTT. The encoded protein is CASSAQGNSNQPQHF.

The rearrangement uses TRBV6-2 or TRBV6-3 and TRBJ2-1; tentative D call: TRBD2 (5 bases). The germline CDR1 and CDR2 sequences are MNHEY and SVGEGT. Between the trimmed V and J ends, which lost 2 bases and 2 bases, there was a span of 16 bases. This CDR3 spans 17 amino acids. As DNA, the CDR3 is TGTGCCAGCAGTTACCCCCGAGAGGGTAGAACCTACAATGAGCAGTTCTTC. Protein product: CASSYPREGRTYNEQFF.

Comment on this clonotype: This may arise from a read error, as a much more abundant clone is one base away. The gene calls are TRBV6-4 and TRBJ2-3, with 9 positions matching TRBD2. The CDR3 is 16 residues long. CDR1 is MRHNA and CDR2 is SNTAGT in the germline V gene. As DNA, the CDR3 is TGTGCCAGCAGCGAGGGTCGGACTAGCGACACAGATACGCGGTATTTT. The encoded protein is CASSEGRTSDTDTRYF.

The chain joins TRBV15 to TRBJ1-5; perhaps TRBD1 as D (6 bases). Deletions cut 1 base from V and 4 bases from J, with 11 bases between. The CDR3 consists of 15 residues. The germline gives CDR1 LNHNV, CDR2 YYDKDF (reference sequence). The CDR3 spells CATSRVRGANQPQHF. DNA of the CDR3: TGTGCCACCAGCAGAGTTCGGGGGGCAAATCAGCCCCAGCATTTT.

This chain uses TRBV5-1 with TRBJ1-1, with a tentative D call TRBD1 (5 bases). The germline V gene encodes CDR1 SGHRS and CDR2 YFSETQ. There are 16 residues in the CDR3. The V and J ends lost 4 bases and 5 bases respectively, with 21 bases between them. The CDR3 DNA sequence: TGCGCCAGCAGCCAGGCATCCTGGGGCGAGGTGACTGAAGCTTTCTTT. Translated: CASSQASWGEVTEAFF.

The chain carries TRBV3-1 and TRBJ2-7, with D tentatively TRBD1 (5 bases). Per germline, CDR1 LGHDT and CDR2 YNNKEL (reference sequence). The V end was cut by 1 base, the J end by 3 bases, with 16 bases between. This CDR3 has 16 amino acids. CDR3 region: CASSQALPDRNYEQYF. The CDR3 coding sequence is TGTGCCAGCAGCCAAGCTTTACCCGACAGAAACTACGAGCAGTACTTC.

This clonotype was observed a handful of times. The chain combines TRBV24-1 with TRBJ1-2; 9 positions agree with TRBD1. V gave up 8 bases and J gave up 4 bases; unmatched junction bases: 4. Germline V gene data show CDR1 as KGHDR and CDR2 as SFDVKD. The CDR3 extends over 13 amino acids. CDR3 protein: CATKGQGGYGYTF. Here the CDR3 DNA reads TGTGCCACCAAGGGACAGGGTGGCTATGGCTACACCTTC.

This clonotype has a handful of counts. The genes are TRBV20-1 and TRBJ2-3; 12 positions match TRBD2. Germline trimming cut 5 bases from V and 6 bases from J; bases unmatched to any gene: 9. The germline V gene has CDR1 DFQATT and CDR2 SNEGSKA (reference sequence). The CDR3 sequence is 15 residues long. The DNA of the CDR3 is TGCAGTGCTCCTTCTAGCGGGAGGGTCCCCGATACGCAGTATTTT. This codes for CSAPSSGRVPDTQYF.

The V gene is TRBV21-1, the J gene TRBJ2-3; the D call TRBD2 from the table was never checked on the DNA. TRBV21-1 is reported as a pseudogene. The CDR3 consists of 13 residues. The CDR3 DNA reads TGTGCCAGCAGCAAAGGACTAGTGGGTACGCAGTATTTT. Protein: CASSKGLVGTQYF.

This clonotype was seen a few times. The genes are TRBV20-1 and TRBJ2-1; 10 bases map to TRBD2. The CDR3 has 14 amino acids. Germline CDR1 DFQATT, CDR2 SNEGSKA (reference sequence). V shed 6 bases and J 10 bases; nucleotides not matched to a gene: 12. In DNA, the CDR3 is TGCAGTGCCCTCCGGACTAGCGGTACTTCGGAGCAGTTCTTC. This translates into CSALRTSGTSEQFF.

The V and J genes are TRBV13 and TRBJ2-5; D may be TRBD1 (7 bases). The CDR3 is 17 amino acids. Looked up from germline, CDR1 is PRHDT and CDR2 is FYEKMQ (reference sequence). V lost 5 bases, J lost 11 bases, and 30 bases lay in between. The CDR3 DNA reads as TGTGCCAGCAGCCCCCGGACCCCGGGACAGATACTACGGGAGCAGTACTTC. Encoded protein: CASSPRTPGQILREQYF.

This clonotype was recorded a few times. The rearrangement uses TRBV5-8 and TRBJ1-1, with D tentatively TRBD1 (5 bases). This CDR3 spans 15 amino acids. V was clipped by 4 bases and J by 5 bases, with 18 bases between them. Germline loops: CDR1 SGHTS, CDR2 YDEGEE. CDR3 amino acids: CASSPVGGAGTEAFF. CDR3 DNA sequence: TGTGCCAGCAGCCCCGTTGGTGGGGCGGGAACTGAAGCTTTCTTT.

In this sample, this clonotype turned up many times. CDR3 loop: CSALGGVDEQYF. In DNA form, the CDR3 reads TGCAGTGCTCTGGGGGGCGTCGACGAGCAGTACTTC. V is TRBV20-1 and J is TRBJ2-7; the D call may be TRBD1 or TRBD2 (6 bases each). CDR3 length: 12 residues. Germline V gives CDR1 DFQATT, CDR2 SNEGSKA (reference sequence). The V gene lost 5 bases and the J gene lost 5 bases, with 13 bases spanning the gap.

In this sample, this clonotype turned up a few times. The CDR3 nucleotides are TGTGCCAGCAGCGTAGGGTCCGGGAGGGGGGCCAAAAACATTCAGTACTTC. It is translated as CASSVGSGRGAKNIQYF. This sequence joins TRBV9 and TRBJ2-4; 8 bases fit TRBD2. The CDR3 extends over 17 amino acids. Per the germline V gene, CDR1 is SGDLS and CDR2 is YYNGEE. V was clipped by 0 bases and J by 1 base; unmatched bases: 6.

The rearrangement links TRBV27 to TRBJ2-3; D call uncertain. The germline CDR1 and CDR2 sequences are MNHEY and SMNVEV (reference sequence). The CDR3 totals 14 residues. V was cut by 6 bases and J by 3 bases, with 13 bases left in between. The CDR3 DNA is TGTGCCAGCAGGCTCTCAGAGTTAACAGATACGCAGTATTTT. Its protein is CASRLSELTDTQYF.